These 26 T cell receptor beta chains share one sample of origin, sequenced in a study of persistence of HIV-infected CD4 T cells. These receptors' targets are unknown. This was the immunoSEQ version 4 assay in survey mode. The table came from immunoSEQ multiplex PCR; TCRdb's copy has only in-frame clones and leaves some out. The sample holds over 10,000 clones; about 70% are singletons and the top ten take 6.9%. Overlapping HIV-1 Gag 15-mer peptides at approximately 0.96 ug per peptide per mL were used. Sorting of responding CD4+ T cells relied on upregulated CD40 ligand together with CD69. Sequenced material: CD4+ T cells sorted from PBMCs after roughly 18-hour stimulation, taken from a patient who received antiretroviral therapy. These receptor sequences come from an adult man with HIV who was CMV-seropositive.

The chain has TRBV7-9 and TRBJ2-2; 8 nucleotides agree with TRBD1. CDR1 and CDR2 from the germline V gene are SEHNR and FQNEAQ (reference sequence). V dropped 3 bases and J dropped 6; count of bases not matched to a gene: 6. The length of the CDR3 is 15 residues. This CDR3 reads CASSLWQGASGELFF. Written as DNA, the CDR3 is TGTGCCAGCAGCTTGTGGCAGGGGGCATCCGGGGAGCTGTTTTTT.

V and J are TRBV10-3 and TRBJ2-7, with 12 bases that match TRBD1. The CDR3 totals 15 residues. The V gene's germline CDR1 is ENHRY and CDR2 SYGVKD. Trimming at V came to 5 bases and at J to 5 bases, leaving 7 bases not matched to a gene. CDR3 coding DNA: TGTGCCATCAGTCCGGGACAGGGGGCGAGGAACGAGCAGTACTTC. Translated: CAISPGQGARNEQYF.

The chain uses TRBV2 and TRBJ2-7, with D perhaps TRBD2 (6 bases). Germline-derived CDR1 and CDR2 are SNHLY and FYNNEI. V lost 5 bases to trimming and J lost 3 bases, with 14 bases between them. This CDR3 contains 14 residues. CDR3 DNA sequence: TGTGCCAGCAGTCTACTAGCCAGAGGCTACGAGCAGTACTTC. This encodes CASSLLARGYEQYF.

The chain is built from TRBV18 and TRBJ1-6; the D is unclear. Trimming removed 2 bases from V and 10 bases from J, with 24 bases in between. Looked up from germline, CDR1 is KGHSH and CDR2 is LQKENI. This CDR3 spans 18 amino acids. The CDR3 is CASSPYPPGGALTSPLHF. The CDR3, as DNA: TGTGCCAGCTCACCATACCCTCCGGGAGGCGCCCTAACGTCACCCCTCCACTTT. Full variable domain (remainder filled in from reference TRBV18 and TRBJ1-6): NAGVMQNPRHLVRRRGQEARLRCSPMKGHSHVYWYRQLPEEGLKFMVYLQKENIIDESGMPKERFSAEFPKEGPSILRIQQVVRGDSAAYFCASSPYPPGGALTSPLHFGNGTRLTVT.

In its sample, this clone was seen once. The chain is built from TRBV4-1 and TRBJ1-1; 10 nucleotides match TRBD1. This CDR3 region has 15 residues. Germline CDR1 MGHRA, CDR2 YSYEKL. J lost 3 bases, V lost 4 bases, and 5 bases had no gene match. The CDR3 loop is CASSLRGTGDTEAFF. The CDR3 DNA is TGCGCCAGCAGCCTCCGAGGGACAGGGGACACTGAAGCTTTCTTT.

By its share, this clone is large. The rearrangement links TRBV15 to TRBJ1-5, with TRBD1 matching over 8 bases. This CDR3 contains 16 residues. Per the germline V gene, CDR1 is LNHNV and CDR2 is YYDKDF (reference sequence). The V gene end was trimmed by 6 bases and the J gene end by 0 bases; junction bases not matched to a gene: 7. The CDR3 bases are TGTGCCACCAGAAACACAGGGGGAGATAGCAATCAGCCCCAGCATTTT. It encodes CATRNTGGDSNQPQHF.

This clone was observed a few times. This sequence joins TRBV10-3 and TRBJ2-7; D unclear. The CDR3 sequence is 14 residues long. Germline values: CDR1 ENHRY, CDR2 SYGVKD. The V gene lost 3 bases and the J gene lost 0 bases, with 9 bases spanning the gap. In DNA, the CDR3 is TGTGCCATCAGTGACAGACAATACTCCTACGAGCAGTACTTC. This translates into CAISDRQYSYEQYF.

On this clone itself: A junction end diverges from the germline sequence, so it may reflect a read error. This chain uses TRBV9 with TRBJ2-2; D remains ambiguous. There are 12 residues in the CDR3. From germline, CDR1 is SGDLS and CDR2 YYNGEE. The CDR3 DNA follows: TGTGCCAGCAGCGTAGAGCCTGGGGTGCTGTTTTTT. Its translation: CASSVEPGVLFF. Together with reference TRBV9 and TRBJ2-2, the CDR3 gives the full variable domain: DSGVTQTPKHLITATGQRVTLRCSPRSGDLSVYWYQQSLDQGLQFLIQYYNGEERAKGNILERFSAQQFPDLHSELNLSSLELGDSALYFCASSVEPGVLFFGEGSRLTVL.

The chain employs TRBV5-1 and TRBJ2-6, with 13 bases that match TRBD2. Losses at the gene ends were 6 bases for V and 2 bases for J; bases not matched to a gene: 2. Germline CDR1 SGHRS, CDR2 YFSETQ. This CDR3 comprises 16 residues. The CDR3 DNA reads TGCGCCAGCACCACTAGCGGGGGGGCTGGGGCCAACGTCCTGACTTTC. Translation gives CASTTSGGAGANVLTF.

This chain connects TRBV6-6 to TRBJ1-1, with D possibly being TRBD1 (6 bases). This CDR3 has 15 amino acids. Trimming cost V 0 bases and J 6 bases, with 14 bases left between them. Per the germline V gene, CDR1 is MNHNY and CDR2 is SVGAGI (reference sequence). This CDR3 is CASSYSSKYRAEAFF. CDR3 coding DNA: TGTGCCAGCAGTTACTCTTCGAAGTACAGGGCTGAAGCTTTCTTT.

The chain recombines TRBV6-5 with TRBJ1-1; TRBD1 might be the D (5 bases). The ends were cut back, 6 bases at V and 4 bases at J, with 12 bases in the middle. The CDR3 extends over 13 amino acids. CDR1 is MNHEY, CDR2 SVGAGI, per germline. The CDR3 loop reads CASRVQGSTEAFF. In DNA, the CDR3 is TGTGCCAGCAGGGTGCAGGGATCCACTGAAGCTTTCTTT.

The chain combines TRBV7-9 with TRBJ2-6; the D is unclear. V shed 8 bases and J shed 0 bases, with 11 bases lying between them. The CDR3 consists of 15 residues. Per germline, CDR1 SEHNR and CDR2 FQNEAQ (reference sequence). The CDR3 coding sequence is TGTGCCAGCCGGGTTGGAAACTCTGGGGCCAACGTCCTGACTTTC. This encodes CASRVGNSGANVLTF.

V is TRBV7-2 and J is TRBJ1-1; no reliable D call. V was shortened by 1 base and J by 0 bases, with 9 bases between the two germline ends. This CDR3 contains 15 residues. Per germline, CDR1 SGHTA and CDR2 FQGNSA. The CDR3 here is CASSLGLPVNTEAFF. The CDR3 bases are TGTGCCAGCAGCTTAGGGCTGCCTGTGAACACTGAAGCTTTCTTT.

The chain recombines TRBV29-1 with TRBJ1-2; a possible D gene is TRBD1 (5 bases). V lost 4 bases and J lost 0, with 15 bases in between. Germline CDR1 SQVTM, CDR2 ANQGSEA. The CDR3 contains 15 residues. The DNA for the CDR3 is TGCAGCGTTGGTGAGGGGAGGATAACTAACTATGGCTACACCTTC. Translated, it gives CSVGEGRITNYGYTF. The variable domain in full, with the rest retrieved from reference TRBV29-1 and TRBJ1-2, is SAVISQKPSRDICQRGTSLTIQCQVDSQVTMMFWYRQQPGQSLTLIATANQGSEATYESGFVIDKFPISRPNLTFSTLTVSNMSPEDSSIYLCSVGEGRITNYGYTFGSGTRLTVV.

This chain joins TRBV5-1 and TRBJ1-1; no definite D call. The CDR3 is 15 amino acids. CDR1 and CDR2 from the germline V gene are SGHRS and YFSETQ. The V end lost 2 bases, the J end lost 4 bases, and 15 bases lay between the germline ends. CDR3 amino acids: CASSFLTSAGTEAFF. For the CDR3, the DNA is TGCGCCAGCAGCTTTTTGACTTCGGCGGGCACTGAAGCTTTCTTT.

This chain joins TRBV7-8 and TRBJ1-2; 10 positions agree with TRBD1. Germline CDR1 SGHVS, CDR2 FQNEAQ. The trim removed 5 bases at V and 7 bases at J, leaving 10 bases unmatched. This CDR3 comprises 15 residues. The CDR3 DNA reads TGTGCCAGCAGCCCGGTGACAGGGGGCGGGGGTGGCTACACCTTC. Protein product: CASSPVTGGGGGYTF.

This clone is medium-sized. This chain connects TRBV19 to TRBJ1-3; TRBD1 might be the D (6 bases). Germline V CDR1 and CDR2: LNHDA, SQIVND (reference sequence). The V and J ends lost 7 bases and 0 bases respectively, with 10 bases between them. This CDR3 contains 14 residues. This CDR3 reads CASTRGGSGNTIYF. As DNA, the CDR3 is TGTGCCAGTACCAGAGGGGGCTCTGGAAACACCATATATTTT.

The CDR3: CASSLSGEKLFF. The CDR3 region has the DNA TGTGCCAGCAGTTTAAGTGGTGAAAAACTGTTTTTT. The chain links TRBV12-3 or TRBV12-4 to TRBJ1-4; the D is unclear. This CDR3 has 12 amino acids. Trimming cost V 2 bases and J 7 bases, with 5 bases left between them.

This chain links TRBV20-1 with TRBJ2-5; 7 positions match TRBD2. The germline CDR1 and CDR2 sequences are DFQATT and SNEGSKA (reference sequence). V trimming: 3 bases; J trimming: 1 base; junction bases outside the gene matches: 8. The CDR3 covers 15 residues. The CDR3 loop is CSASSSAGVQETQYF. Here the CDR3 DNA reads TGCAGTGCTAGTTCTTCGGCGGGAGTCCAAGAGACCCAGTACTTC.

The rearrangement links TRBV4-1 to TRBJ2-3, with TRBD2 matching over 9 bases. V lost 6 bases and J lost 6; bases outside the gene matches: 10. The CDR3 contains 15 residues. Germline CDR1 and CDR2: MGHRA and YSYEKL. CDR3 protein: CASSFLSGSLDTQYF. The CDR3 nucleotides read TGCGCCAGCAGTTTTCTTAGCGGGAGCTTGGATACGCAGTATTTT.

In its sample, this clone ranks as medium-sized. The CDR3 region has the DNA TGCGCCAGCAGCCAAACCAGGGGAGGCTCTGGAAACACCATATATTTT. The encoded protein is CASSQTRGGSGNTIYF. J is TRBJ1-3 and V is TRBV4-1; possible D gene TRBD1, 6 bases. The germline CDR1 and CDR2 sequences are MGHRA and YSYEKL. With 2 bases removed from V and 0 bases from J, the gap between germline ends came to 11 bases. The CDR3 runs to 16 residues.

This chain joins TRBV28 and TRBJ1-3; D gene unclear. V was shortened by 6 bases and J by 4 bases, with 16 bases between the two germline ends. The CDR3 spans 15 residues. Germline-derived CDR1 and CDR2 are MDHEN and SYDVKM. The CDR3 protein is CASRGERKSGNTIYF. The CDR3, as DNA: TGTGCCAGCAGGGGAGAGCGGAAGTCCGGAAACACCATATATTTT.

The chain joins TRBV11-1 to TRBJ2-3; the D gene is possibly TRBD1 (6 bases). V was cut by 1 base and J by 2 bases, with 13 bases left in between. Germline V lookup: CDR1 SGHAT, CDR2 FQDESV (reference sequence). The CDR3 covers 16 residues. CDR3 bases: TGTGCCAGCAGCTTAGAGGGGGTAAGGAACACAGATACGCAGTATTTT. Encoded protein: CASSLEGVRNTDTQYF.

This chain uses TRBV3-1 (or the pseudogene TRBV3-2) with TRBJ1-2; maybe TRBD1 (5 bases). CDR3 length: 14 amino acids. Germline CDR1 LGHDT, CDR2 YNNKEL (reference sequence). With 1 base removed from V and 7 bases from J, the gap between germline ends came to 13 bases. This chain's CDR3 is CASSQGQGPGGYTF. The CDR3 DNA reads as TGTGCCAGCAGCCAAGGCCAGGGCCCGGGTGGCTACACCTTC.

This chain uses TRBV19 with TRBJ2-7, with unresolved D. Trimming left V 1 base short and J 2 bases short, with 9 bases between. Germline values: CDR1 LNHDA, CDR2 SQIVND (reference sequence). The CDR3 contains 14 residues. CDR3 sequence: CASSIVVRAYEQYF. CDR3 nucleotide sequence: TGTGCCAGTAGTATAGTTGTACGGGCCTACGAGCAGTACTTC.

The chain combines TRBV5-8 with TRBJ2-5; D tentatively reads TRBD1 or TRBD2 (6 bases each). There are 16 residues in the CDR3. Germline CDR1 is SGHTS and CDR2 is YDEGEE. V was clipped by 3 bases and J by 5 bases, with 20 bases between them. In DNA form, the CDR3 reads TGTGCCAGCAGCTCCCGATCCGGGGGCAAGGGGGAGACCCAGTACTTC. The encoded protein is CASSSRSGGKGETQYF.